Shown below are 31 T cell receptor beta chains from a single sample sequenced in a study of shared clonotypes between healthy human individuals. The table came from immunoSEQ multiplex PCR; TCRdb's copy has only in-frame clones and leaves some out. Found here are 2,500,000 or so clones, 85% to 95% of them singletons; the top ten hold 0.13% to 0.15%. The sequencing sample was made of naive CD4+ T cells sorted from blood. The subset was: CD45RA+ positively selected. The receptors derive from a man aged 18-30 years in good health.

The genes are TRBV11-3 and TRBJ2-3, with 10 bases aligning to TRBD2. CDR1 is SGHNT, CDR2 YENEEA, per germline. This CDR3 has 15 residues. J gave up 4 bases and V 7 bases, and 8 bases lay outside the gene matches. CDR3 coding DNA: TGTGCCAGCATCGAAGCGGGGGGGCCGTCAGATACGCAGTATTTT. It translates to CASIEAGGPSDTQYF.

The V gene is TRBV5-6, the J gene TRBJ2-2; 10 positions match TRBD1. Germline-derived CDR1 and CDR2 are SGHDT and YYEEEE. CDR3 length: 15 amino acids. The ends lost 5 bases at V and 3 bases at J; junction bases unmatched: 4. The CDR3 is CASREGQGYTGELFF. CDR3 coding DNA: TGTGCCAGCAGGGAGGGACAGGGGTACACCGGGGAGCTGTTTTTT.

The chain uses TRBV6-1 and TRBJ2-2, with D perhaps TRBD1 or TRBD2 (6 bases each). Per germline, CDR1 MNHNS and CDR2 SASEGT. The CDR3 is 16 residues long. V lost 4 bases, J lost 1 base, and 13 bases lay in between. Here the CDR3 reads CASSVPGGGNTGELFF. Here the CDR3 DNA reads TGTGCCAGCAGTGTCCCAGGAGGGGGGAACACCGGGGAGCTGTTTTTT.

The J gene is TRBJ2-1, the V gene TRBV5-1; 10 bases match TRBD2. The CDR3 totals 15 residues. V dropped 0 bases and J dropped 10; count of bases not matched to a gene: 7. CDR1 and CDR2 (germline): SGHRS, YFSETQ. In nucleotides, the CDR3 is TGCGCCAGCAGCTTGGAGGCTAGCGGGGGAGGGGAGCAGTTCTTC. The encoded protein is CASSLEASGGGEQFF.

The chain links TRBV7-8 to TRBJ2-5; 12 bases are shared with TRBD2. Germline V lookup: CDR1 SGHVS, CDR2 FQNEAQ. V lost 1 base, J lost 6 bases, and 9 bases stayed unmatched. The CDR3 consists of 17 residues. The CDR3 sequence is CASSLVGVTSGSQTQYF. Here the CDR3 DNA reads TGTGCCAGCAGCTTAGTTGGGGTGACTAGCGGGAGCCAGACCCAGTACTTC.

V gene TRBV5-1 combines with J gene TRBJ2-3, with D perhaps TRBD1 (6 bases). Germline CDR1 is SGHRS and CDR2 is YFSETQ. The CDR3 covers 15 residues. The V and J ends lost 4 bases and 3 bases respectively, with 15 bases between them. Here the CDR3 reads CASSLTGRGTDTQYF. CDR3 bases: TGCGCCAGCAGCCTCACGGGAAGGGGGACAGATACGCAGTATTTT.

The CDR3 DNA reads TGTGCCTGGAGGGGACTAGCGGGAGCTCCCCCGTTCTTC. Protein: CAWRGLAGAPPFF. The chain has TRBV30 and TRBJ2-1, with 14 bases matching TRBD2. The ends lost 3 bases at V and 15 bases at J; junction bases unmatched: 7. This CDR3 region has 13 residues. Germline V CDR1 and CDR2: GTSNPN, SVGIG (reference sequence).

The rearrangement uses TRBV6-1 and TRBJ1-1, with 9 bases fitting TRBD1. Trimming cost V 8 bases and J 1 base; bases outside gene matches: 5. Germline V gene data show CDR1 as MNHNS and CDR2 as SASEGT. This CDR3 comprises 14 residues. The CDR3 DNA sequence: TGTGCCAGCCGTAGGACAGGGGCGAACACTGAAGCTTTCTTT. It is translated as CASRRTGANTEAFF.

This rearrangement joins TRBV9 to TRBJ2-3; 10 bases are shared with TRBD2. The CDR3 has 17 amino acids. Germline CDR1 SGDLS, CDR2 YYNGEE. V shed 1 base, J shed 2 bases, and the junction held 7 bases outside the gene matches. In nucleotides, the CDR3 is TGTGCCAGCAGCGTAAGCCCTCTAGCGGGAGTCACAGATACGCAGTATTTT. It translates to CASSVSPLAGVTDTQYF.

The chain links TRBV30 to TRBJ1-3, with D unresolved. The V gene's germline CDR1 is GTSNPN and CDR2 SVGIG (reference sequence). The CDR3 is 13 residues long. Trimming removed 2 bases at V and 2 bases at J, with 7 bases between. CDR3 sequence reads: CAWSSLTGNTIYF. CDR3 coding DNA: TGTGCCTGGAGTTCCCTCACTGGAAACACCATATATTTT.

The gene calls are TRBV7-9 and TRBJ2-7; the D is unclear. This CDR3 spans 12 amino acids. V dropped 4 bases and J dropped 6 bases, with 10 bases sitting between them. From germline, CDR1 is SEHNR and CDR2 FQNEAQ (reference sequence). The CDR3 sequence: CASSSEPSEQYF. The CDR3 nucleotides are TGTGCCAGCAGCTCGGAGCCCTCCGAGCAGTACTTC.

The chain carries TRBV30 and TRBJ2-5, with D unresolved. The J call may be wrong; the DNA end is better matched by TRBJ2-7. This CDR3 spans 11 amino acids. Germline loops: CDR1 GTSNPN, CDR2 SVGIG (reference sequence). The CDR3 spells CAWADSYEQYF. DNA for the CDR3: TGTGCCTGGGCAGACTCCTACGAGCAGTACTTC.

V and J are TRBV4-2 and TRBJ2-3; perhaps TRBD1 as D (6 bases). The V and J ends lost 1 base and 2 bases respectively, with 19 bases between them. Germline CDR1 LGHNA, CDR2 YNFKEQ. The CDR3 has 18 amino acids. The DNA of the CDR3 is TGTGCCAGCAGCCAAGGTCAGGGGATACTCCCACTCACAGATACGCAGTATTTT. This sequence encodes CASSQGQGILPLTDTQYF.

CDR3 sequence reads: CSVLGQITGYTF. CDR3 DNA: TGCAGCGTTCTGGGACAGATTACCGGCTACACCTTC. The rearrangement joins TRBV29-1 to TRBJ1-2; TRBD1 aligns across 7 bases. V gave up 5 bases and J gave up 8 bases; unmatched junction bases: 8. Germline CDR1 SQVTM, CDR2 ANQGSEA. CDR3 length: 12 amino acids.

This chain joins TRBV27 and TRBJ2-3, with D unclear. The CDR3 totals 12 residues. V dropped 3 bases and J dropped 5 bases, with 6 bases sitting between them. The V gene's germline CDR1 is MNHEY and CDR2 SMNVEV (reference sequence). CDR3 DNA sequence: TGTGCCAGCAGTTTGAGTGAAGATACGCAGTATTTT. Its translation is CASSLSEDTQYF.

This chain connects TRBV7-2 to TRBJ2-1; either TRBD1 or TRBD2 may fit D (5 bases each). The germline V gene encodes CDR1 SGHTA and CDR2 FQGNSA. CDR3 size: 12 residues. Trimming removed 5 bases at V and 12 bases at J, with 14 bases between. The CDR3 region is CASSHPGPGQFF. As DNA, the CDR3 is TGTGCCAGCAGCCATCCGGGACCGGGGCAGTTCTTC.

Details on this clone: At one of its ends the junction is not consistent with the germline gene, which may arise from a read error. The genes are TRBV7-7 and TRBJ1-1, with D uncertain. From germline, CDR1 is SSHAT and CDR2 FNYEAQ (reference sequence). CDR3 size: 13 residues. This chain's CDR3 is CASSVSINTEAFF. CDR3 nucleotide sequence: TGTGCTAGCAGCGTTTCAATCAACACTGAAGCTTTCTTT.

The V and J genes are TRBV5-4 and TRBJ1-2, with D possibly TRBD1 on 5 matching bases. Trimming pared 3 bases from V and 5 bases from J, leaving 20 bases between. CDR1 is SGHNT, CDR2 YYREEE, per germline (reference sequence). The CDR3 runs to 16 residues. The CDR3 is CASSSTGRTYRYGYTF. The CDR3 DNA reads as TGTGCCAGCAGCTCTACAGGACGTACCTACCGGTATGGCTACACCTTC.

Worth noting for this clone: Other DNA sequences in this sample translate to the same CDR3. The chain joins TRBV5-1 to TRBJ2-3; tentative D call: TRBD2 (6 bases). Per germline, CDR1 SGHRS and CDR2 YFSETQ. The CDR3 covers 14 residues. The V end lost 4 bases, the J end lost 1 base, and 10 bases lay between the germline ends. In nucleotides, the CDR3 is TGCGCCAGCAGCCCCTCGGGGGGCACAGATACGCAGTATTTT. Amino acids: CASSPSGGTDTQYF.

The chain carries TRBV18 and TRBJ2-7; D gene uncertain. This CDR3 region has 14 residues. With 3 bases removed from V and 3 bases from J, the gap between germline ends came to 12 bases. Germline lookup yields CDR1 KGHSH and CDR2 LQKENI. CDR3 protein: CASSPFNSGYEQYF. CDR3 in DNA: TGTGCCAGCTCACCTTTTAACAGTGGCTACGAGCAGTACTTC.

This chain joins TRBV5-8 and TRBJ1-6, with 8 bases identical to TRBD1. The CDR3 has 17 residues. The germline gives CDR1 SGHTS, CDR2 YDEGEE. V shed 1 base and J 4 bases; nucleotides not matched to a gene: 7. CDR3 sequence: CASSLPAQGAYNSPLHF. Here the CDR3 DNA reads TGTGCCAGCAGCTTGCCGGCCCAGGGGGCTTATAATTCACCCCTCCACTTT.

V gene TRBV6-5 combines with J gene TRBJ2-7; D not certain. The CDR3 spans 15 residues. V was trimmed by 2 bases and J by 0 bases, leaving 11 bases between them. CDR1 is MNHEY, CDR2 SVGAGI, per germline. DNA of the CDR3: TGTGCCAGCAGTTACCGGCACAAGGGCTCCTACGAGCAGTACTTC. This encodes CASSYRHKGSYEQYF.

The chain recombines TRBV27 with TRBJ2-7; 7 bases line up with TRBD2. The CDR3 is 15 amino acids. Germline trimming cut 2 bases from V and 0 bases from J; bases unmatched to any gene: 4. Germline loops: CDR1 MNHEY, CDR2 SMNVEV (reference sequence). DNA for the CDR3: TGTGCCAGCAGTTTAGTTGCGGGGGTCTCCTACGAGCAGTACTTC. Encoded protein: CASSLVAGVSYEQYF.

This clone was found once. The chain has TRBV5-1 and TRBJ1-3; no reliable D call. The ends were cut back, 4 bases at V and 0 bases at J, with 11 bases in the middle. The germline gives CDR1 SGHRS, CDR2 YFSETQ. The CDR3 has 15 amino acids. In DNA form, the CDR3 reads TGCGCCAGCAGCGTGGAGCACCGCTCTGGAAACACCATATATTTT. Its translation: CASSVEHRSGNTIYF.

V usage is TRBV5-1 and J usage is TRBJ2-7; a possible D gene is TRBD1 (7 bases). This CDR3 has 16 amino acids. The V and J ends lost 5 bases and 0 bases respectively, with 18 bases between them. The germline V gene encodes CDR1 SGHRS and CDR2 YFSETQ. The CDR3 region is CASRRETGEVSYEQYF. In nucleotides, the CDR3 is TGCGCCAGCAGACGGGAAACAGGGGAGGTCTCCTACGAGCAGTACTTC.

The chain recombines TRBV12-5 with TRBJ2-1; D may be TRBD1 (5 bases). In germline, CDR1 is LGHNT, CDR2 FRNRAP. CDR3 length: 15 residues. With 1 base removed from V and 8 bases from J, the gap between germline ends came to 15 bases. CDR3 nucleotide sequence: TGTGCTAGTGGTTTGGGATCCTCAGGGTTGGATGAGCAGTTCTTC. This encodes CASGLGSSGLDEQFF. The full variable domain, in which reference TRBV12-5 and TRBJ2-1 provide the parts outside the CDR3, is DARVTQTPRHKVTEMGQEVTMRCQPILGHNTVFWYRQTMMQGLELLAYFRNRAPLDDSGMPKDRFSAEMPDATLATLKIQPSEPRDSAVYFCASGLGSSGLDEQFFGPGTRLTVL.

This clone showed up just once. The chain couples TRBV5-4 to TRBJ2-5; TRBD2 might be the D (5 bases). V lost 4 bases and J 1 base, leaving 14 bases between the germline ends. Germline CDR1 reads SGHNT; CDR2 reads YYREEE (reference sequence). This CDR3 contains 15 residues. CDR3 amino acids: CASSGAGPRQETQYF. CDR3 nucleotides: TGTGCCAGCAGCGGCGCGGGCCCCCGCCAAGAGACCCAGTACTTC.

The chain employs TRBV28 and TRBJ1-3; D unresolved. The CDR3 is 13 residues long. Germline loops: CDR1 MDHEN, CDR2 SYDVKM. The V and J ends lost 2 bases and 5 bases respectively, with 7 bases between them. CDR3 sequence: CASSLGDRNTIYF. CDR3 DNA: TGTGCCAGCAGTTTAGGGGATAGAAACACCATATATTTT.

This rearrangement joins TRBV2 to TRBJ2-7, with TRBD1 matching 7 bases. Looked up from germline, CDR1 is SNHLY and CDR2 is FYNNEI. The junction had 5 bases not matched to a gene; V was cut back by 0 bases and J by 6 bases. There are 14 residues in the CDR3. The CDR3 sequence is CASSEASRGIEQYF. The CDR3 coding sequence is TGTGCCAGCAGTGAAGCAAGCAGGGGGATCGAGCAGTACTTC. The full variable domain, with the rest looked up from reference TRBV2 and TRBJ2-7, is EPEVTQTPSHQVTQMGQEVILRCVPISNHLYFYWYRQILGQKVEFLVSFYNNEISEKSEIFDDQFSVERPDGSNFTLKIRSTKLEDSAMYFCASSEASRGIEQYFGPGTRLTVT.

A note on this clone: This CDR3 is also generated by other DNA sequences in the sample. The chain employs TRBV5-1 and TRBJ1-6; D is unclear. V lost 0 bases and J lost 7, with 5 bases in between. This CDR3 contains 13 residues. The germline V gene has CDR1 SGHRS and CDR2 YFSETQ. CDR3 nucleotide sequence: TGCGCCAGCAGCTTGGGCGGGAATTCACCCCTCCACTTT. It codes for CASSLGGNSPLHF.

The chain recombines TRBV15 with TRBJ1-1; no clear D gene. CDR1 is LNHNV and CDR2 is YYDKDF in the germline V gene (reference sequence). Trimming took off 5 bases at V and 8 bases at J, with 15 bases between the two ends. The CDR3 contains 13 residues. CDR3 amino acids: CATSEAGRREAFF. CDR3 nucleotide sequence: TGTGCCACCAGCGAGGCAGGCCGGCGAGAAGCTTTCTTT.